This entry features one T cell receptor (beta chain) sequence. This record belongs to a study of OX40 agonist ivuxolimab in advanced cancers. The wider study: The group had a mean age of about 64 years, ranged from about 20 to 90, and was 82.7% male.

The method was immunoSEQ multiplex PCR; TCRdb's version includes in-frame clones alone and lacks a portion of them. The data show around 60,000 clones, with 79% seen just once and roughly 1.2% held by the top ten. CDR3 length equals 17 residues. The junction had 7 bases not matched to a gene; V was cut back by 4 bases and J by 0 bases. Germline lookup yields CDR1 SGHNT and CDR2 YYREEE (reference sequence). The genes are TRBV5-4 and TRBJ2-6; 7 positions match TRBD2. The specimen was CD4+ or CD8+ T cells sorted from blood, collected in a trial of the OX40 agonist ivuxolimab. The TCR sequence derives from an adult with an advanced solid tumor such as melanoma, head and neck, liver or kidney cancer. This CDR3 reads CASSPSGSSSGANVLTF. Written as DNA, the CDR3 is TGTGCCAGCAGCCCTAGCGGATCAAGCTCTGGGGCCAACGTCCTGACTTTC.